Listed here is a single TCR beta chain. The antigen this receptor binds is unknown. No base-level quality is on record; no much larger clone is a single base apart. The cohort consisted of hundreds of healthy bone marrow donors. At the time of sampling, all cohort members were nominally healthy, though unrecorded immune exposures were likely present. The donor was CMV seronegative and was included in the group of approximately 350 seronegative cohort members. Each donor provided a peripheral blood sample, and peripheral blood mononuclear cells were used for TCR beta sequencing. The Qiagen DNeasy Blood Extraction Kit was used to extract genomic DNA from the blood cell samples. The data were obtained in a study of cytomegalovirus exposure and HLA in healthy donors (dated by TCRdb to about 2017). Regarding the research as a whole: According to an earlier analysis of 550 to 700 of the donors, 200 million or so T cells yielded roughly 110 million unique TCR beta sequences and about 300 Gb of sequence data. An early release that covered about 640 HLA-typed donors contained approximately 300 gigabases of sequencing data and roughly 84 million unique TCR sequences. The genetic ancestry cluster associated with self-reported Caucasian donors included 81% of the 300 to 400 genotyped donors. The study aimed to test whether cataloging public T cell receptors could reveal signatures of past pathogen exposure. Using immunosequencing, the study profiled T cell repertoires from about 620 subjects and related those repertoires to cytomegalovirus serostatus. Besides the first cohort of more than 650 subjects, a separate validation cohort made up of 120 different subjects was used. The study combined high-throughput TCR immunosequencing, statistical association of individual TCRs with disease status, and machine learning to predict cytomegalovirus infection status. To study patterns of TCR occurrence, a later analysis re-analyzed previously published TCR beta repertoires from 666 donors and added high-resolution HLA genotyping. Rather than drawing on any new phenotypic data, the later analysis identified candidate immune exposures from TCR beta sequences and the way those sequences occurred across donors. In an earlier analysis of a few hundred of the donors, high-throughput TCR beta sequencing was used to judge whether each TCR beta V gene segment behaved as functional or pseudogenic. Donor age, sex, ethnicity and CMV serostatus were compiled alongside the repertoire data. In a later genetic analysis, genome-wide SNP genotypes for about 60% of the 666 donors were used, and that subset was treated as a discovery cohort. All discovery cohort repertoires had been generated using a single sequencing platform. HLA typing covered class I and class II loci at four-digit resolution. The number of typed donors differed by locus: about 620-630 for A, B, C, DRB1 and DQB1; approximately 520 for DQA1; around 580 for DPA1; and 400 to 480 for DPB1. Five DR-DQ haplotypes were handled as single units for association and clustering because linkage in the cohort was strong. Among over 350 genotyped donors of the cohort, an average of 235,054 unique TCR beta nucleotide sequences were sequenced per donor, approximately 20% of them non-productive. Summary of the overall study and its limitations: According to the authors, the approach could potentially be generalized to other disease states and immunological phenotypes. An association between a missense DCLRE1C variant and V-gene and J-gene trimming of TCR beta chains was found in a later genetic analysis and replicated in an independent cohort. In an earlier analysis of 587 of the donors, most TCR beta V segments appeared in productive rearrangements about 87% or about 30% of the time, broadly matching IMGT annotations. A later analysis associated about 17,000 TCR beta sequences with specific HLA alleles at a false discovery rate of 0.05. In this cohort, only TCR beta chains were sequenced, and detectable features were limited by the absence of alpha or paired-chain data. In a later analysis, TCR association rates were found to vary across HLA loci, with the most associated TCRs seen for DRB1 alleles and the fewest for HLA-C alleles. A few of the identified cytomegalovirus-associated TCR beta chains were confirmed in vitro to be specific for cytomegalovirus antigens. In the study, 150 to 200 TCR beta chains were listed as associated with cytomegalovirus. Presence/absence analyses assumed roughly uniform sequencing depth across donors, an assumption that may not hold. The classifier was reported to diagnose cytomegalovirus status with high specificity and sensitivity in both the original and validation cohorts. Seventeen rarely observed V segments, including chromosome 9 orphons, were excluded from the earlier analysis of about 610 of the donors because counts were too low. Across donors, most TCR sequences were observed very rarely, whereas some public TCRs were present in many individuals. A cluster of highly shared sequence variants was judged likely to represent a technical artifact of the sequencing pipeline. Linkage disequilibrium might explain the correlated functional status among segregating V segments, but an unknown experimental factor could not be ruled out. Strong co-occurrence of HLA alleles, especially DR and DQ, made assigning TCR associations to individual alleles difficult. A further reported finding was that TCR beta sequences accurately predicted the HLA-A and HLA-B alleles for most subjects in the first cohort. CMV serostatus was the only immune exposure information available for the cohort. HLA typing was unavailable for some donors at each locus, so association tests used only the typed subset. According to a later analysis, parvovirus B19, influenza, CMV and Epstein-Barr virus appeared linked to several top co-occurrence clusters. In a later analysis, HLA-associated TCR beta chains were found to be more clonally expanded and to have lower generation probabilities than equally common non-associated chains. Most CMV-associated TCR beta chains appeared to be HLA-restricted in a later analysis, and the HLA associations seemed to be driven largely by CMV exposure. In a later genetic analysis, fewer N-insertions in productive TCRs were reported among donors in an Asian-associated ancestry cluster than the approximately 670-donor mean.

Libraries came from the immunoSEQ multiplex PCR assay. For the multiplex PCR, a mixture combining 60 forward primers for TCR Vbeta segments and 13 reverse primers for TCR Jbeta segments was used. A multiplex PCR assay on genomic DNA amplified the CDR3 region of rearranged TCR beta genes. The Illumina HiSeq System was used to sequence the amplified TCR beta libraries as 87-base-pair reads. The paper's processing steps were these. Across the roughly 640 repertoires, a later analysis counted some 80 million unique TCR beta chains, around 11 million of which were shared by at least two donors. A nearest-neighbor algorithm error-corrected the raw reads and collapsed the reads into unique sequences, merging closely related sequences to remove PCR and sequencing errors. CDR3 sequences were aligned to IMGT reference sequences to assign V, D and J gene segments. For a sequence to be retained, a match of at least six nucleotides was required to both a V gene segment and a J gene segment. A rearrangement was called productive if the CDR3 had no stop codons and remained in frame with V and J, and every other rearrangement was called non-productive. CDR3 was defined according to IMGT convention as the region running from the second conserved V-encoded cysteine to the conserved J-encoded phenylalanine. In an earlier analysis of around 540 of the donors, sequences lacking an unambiguous match to a single V gene segment were excluded. In an earlier analysis of several hundred of the donors, V segments were called functional above 56.7% productive rearrangements and were called segregating when the between-donor standard deviation exceeded 5%. To diagnose cytomegalovirus status from the catalog of TCR beta chain sequences, a statistical classification framework was built. V and J gene assignment, in a later analysis, came from comparing TCR nucleotide sequences with IMGT/GENE-DB human TR gene sequences. Using the TCRdist pipeline, a later analysis assigned CDR3 sequences along with most-parsimonious VDJ recombination scenarios. In a later analysis, each TCR beta chain was defined by its CDR3 amino acid sequence together with its V-gene family, and reads lacking a unique V-gene family were excluded. In a later analysis, around 600 highly shared, low-generation-probability nucleotide sequences were removed to address suspected cross-contamination and a sequencing artifact. For each public chain, a later analysis derived a clonal expansion index from normalized ranks of inferred template counts within each repertoire. In a later analysis, generation probabilities were computed using a VDJ recombination model fitted to out-of-frame rearrangements, and the results were checked against IGoR. Hypergeometric tests were used in a later analysis to score TCR-TCR, TCR-HLA and TCR-CMV co-occurrence, with a repertoire-size bias correction applied to the TCR pairs. To estimate false discovery rates, a later analysis permuted the HLA or CMV assignments 20 times. In a later analysis, co-occurring TCRs were grouped using DBSCAN, with TCRdist sequence similarity added in when clustering inside HLA-allele-positive subsets. Repertoires with fewer than 30,000 or more than 120,000 public chains, plus five repertoires with anomalous nucleotide sharing, were excluded from co-occurrence clustering. TCRdb obtained this table from immuneACCESS and retained in-frame rearrangements with V and J assigned. These tables miss some clones; where compared with another copy, unresolved V genes account for less than half of the shortfall, and the remainder is unexplained. From that table come the V and J calls and clone size; the DNA was used to work out D and trimming. The sample profile shows some 110,000 clones; roughly three quarters of them were found once. The ten top clones hold roughly 3.2% of the sample.

Sequencing was performed on PBMCs. The origin of this receptor is a man between 25 and 39 years old in good health and CMV-seronegative.

The bases are TGTGCCAGCAGTTTATCGGTGACAGCCTATGGCTACACCTTC. It codes for CASSLSVTAYGYTF. This chain joins TRBV28 to TRBJ1-2, and TRBD1 may be the D gene, going by 5 matching bases. The CDR3 starts with the cysteine, ends with the phenylalanine, and has 14 residues. Only the CDR3 region is kept as DNA, spanning 42 bases read in frame from base 1. The germline V gene gives CDR1 as MDHEN and CDR2 as SYDVKM. V and J lose 1 base and 4 bases, and a span of 10 bases separates them.